This T cell receptor (beta chain) came from a study of blood T cell repertoires in COVID-19. On the study more broadly: Specimens from acute and convalescent COVID-19 originated in the United States, Italy and Spain.

Germline assignment: CDR1 MGHRA and CDR2 YSYEKL. This CDR3 region has 15 residues. The germline V and J ends were trimmed by 1 base and 13 bases, with 17 bases remaining between them. The assay was immunoSEQ multiplex PCR, and TCRdb's table has in-frame clones only and misses some. The table lists some 200,000 clones, around four fifths of them singletons, with roughly 14% in the top ten. The sequence derives from a man aged 25 to 40 with active or convalescent COVID-19. The chain recombines TRBV4-1 with TRBJ1-6; D unclear. The sequencing input was peripheral blood. For the CDR3, the DNA is TGCGCCAGCAGCCAAGCAGGCCAGGTTTCCTCGCCCCTCCACTTT. This translates into CASSQAGQVSSPLHF.